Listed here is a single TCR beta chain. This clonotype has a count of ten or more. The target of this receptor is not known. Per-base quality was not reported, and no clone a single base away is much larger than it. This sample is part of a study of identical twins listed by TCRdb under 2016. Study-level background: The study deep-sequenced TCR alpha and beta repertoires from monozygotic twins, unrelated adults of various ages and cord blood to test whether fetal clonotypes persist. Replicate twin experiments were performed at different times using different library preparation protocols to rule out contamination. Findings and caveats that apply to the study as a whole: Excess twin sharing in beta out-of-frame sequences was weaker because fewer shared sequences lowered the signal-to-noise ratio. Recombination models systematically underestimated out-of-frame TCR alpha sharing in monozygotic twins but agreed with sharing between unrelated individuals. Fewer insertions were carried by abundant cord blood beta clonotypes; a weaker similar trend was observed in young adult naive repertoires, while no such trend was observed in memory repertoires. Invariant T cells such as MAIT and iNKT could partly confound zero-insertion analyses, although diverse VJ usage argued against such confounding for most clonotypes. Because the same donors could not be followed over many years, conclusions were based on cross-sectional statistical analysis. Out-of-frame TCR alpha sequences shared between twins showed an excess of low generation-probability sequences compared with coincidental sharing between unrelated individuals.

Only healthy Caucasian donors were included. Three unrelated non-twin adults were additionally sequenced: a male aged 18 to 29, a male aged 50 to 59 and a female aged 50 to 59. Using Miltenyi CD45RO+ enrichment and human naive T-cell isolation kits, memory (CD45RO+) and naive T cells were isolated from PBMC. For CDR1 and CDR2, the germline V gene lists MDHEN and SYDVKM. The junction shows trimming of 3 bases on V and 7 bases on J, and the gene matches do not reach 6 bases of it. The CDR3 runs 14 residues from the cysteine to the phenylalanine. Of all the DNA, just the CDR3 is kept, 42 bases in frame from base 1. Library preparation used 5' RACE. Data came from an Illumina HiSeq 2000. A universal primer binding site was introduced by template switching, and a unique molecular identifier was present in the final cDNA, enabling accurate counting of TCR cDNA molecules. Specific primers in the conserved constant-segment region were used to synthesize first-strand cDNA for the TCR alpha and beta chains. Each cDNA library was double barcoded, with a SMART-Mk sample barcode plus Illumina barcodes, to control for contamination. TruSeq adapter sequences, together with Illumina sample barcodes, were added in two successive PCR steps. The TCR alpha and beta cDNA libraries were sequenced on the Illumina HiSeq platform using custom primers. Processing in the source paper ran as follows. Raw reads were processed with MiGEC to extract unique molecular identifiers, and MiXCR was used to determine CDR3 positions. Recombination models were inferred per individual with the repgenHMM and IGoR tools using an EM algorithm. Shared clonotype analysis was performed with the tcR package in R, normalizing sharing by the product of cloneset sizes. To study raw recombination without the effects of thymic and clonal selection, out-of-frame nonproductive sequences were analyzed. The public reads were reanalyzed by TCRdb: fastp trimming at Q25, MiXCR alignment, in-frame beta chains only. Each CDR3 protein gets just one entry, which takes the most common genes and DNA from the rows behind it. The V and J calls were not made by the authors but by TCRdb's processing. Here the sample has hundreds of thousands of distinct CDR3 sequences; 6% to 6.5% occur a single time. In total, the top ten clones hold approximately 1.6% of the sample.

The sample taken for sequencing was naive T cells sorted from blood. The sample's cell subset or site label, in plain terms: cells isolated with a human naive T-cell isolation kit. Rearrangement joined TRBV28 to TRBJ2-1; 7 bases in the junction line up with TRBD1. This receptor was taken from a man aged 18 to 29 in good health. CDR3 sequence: CASSLRGHRNEQFF. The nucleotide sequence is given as TGTGCCAGCAGTTTGAGGGGGCATCGGAATGAGCAGTTCTTC.